This TCR beta chain appears in the sequencing data of a study of human T cells and chemical hapten exposure (TCRdb year 2021). General notes on the study: For sensitization, 2% DPC in acetone was applied to a 2 cm by 2 cm area of upper inner arm skin. Throughout the study period of about 22 weeks, patients also received therapeutic DPC doses to the scalp every week. Patch testing was performed on the upper back with Finn chambers containing 0.01% DPC, and the patch tests were scored after 6 days according to International Contact Dermatitis Research Group standards. The mostly female patient cohort included alopecia areata with under or over 50% scalp involvement, alopecia totalis and alopecia universalis. Libraries were combined into a pool for sequencing, and differences in TCR yield between samples came mainly from small differences in library volumes within the pool. This study followed changes in the peripheral blood TCR repertoire in vivo during primary and secondary sensitization of alopecia patients to the hapten diphenylcyclopropenone (DPC). Patient blood was sampled pre-sensitization (week 0) and at 2, 6 and about 24 weeks after DPC sensitization. For TCR sequencing, blood came from 25 to 35 alopecia patients at anywhere from one to four time points (pre-sensitization, 2, 6 and 24 weeks). Study-wide conclusions, independent of this receptor: After repeated subsampling, the strength of the expansion versus patch-test correlation and the threshold at which it became significant changed. Significantly more large CDR3 similarity clusters were formed by expanded TCRs than by pre-sensitization or healthy control sets, consistent with antigen-driven responses. No change with DPC sensitization was found in the number of TCRs above 1 in 1000 frequency, and no evidence of global repertoire structure alterations was found. Because every patient had alopecia, a presumed autoimmune disease, the patients' immune response might differ from that of healthy individuals. The number of PT1 expanded TCRs positively correlated with patch test score, significant at thresholds 8, 16 and 32 but not 4.

The label giving this sample's time point can be read as: pre-sensitization, week 0. According to the study, the label for this sample's treatment or condition signals: therapeutic diphenylcyclopropenone sensitization with weekly scalp DPC. Blood at each patch-test visit was drawn before the patch test was applied. To be eligible, patients had to be aged 18 to 70, diagnosed with alopecia and judged suitable for DPC therapy, while pregnant patients were excluded. Total RNA was isolated from unfractionated whole blood collected in Tempus Blood RNA tubes. This clonotype was seen many times. The clone's antigen remains unknown. No base quality information exists; no much larger clone differs at one position. The method behind the library was RACE. TCRdb names NextSeq 500 as the instrument used. During library preparation, unique molecular identifiers were attached to individual cDNA molecules so that TCRs could be counted quantitatively and reproducibly. For every blood RNA sample, sequencing covered both the TCR alpha and TCR beta chains. The authors' analysis ran thus. The median number of TCRs per sample was 85,000 to 100,000, ranging from about 23,224 to 690,600. V, J and CDR3 annotation of the TCR reads was performed with the Decombinator software suite. For the PS versus PT1 abundance plots, all samples were subsampled to the same number of TCRs (28,000). TCRs were defined as expanded if absent before sensitization and observed at least eight times at the 2-week time point. TCRdb handled the public reads itself, with Q25 trimming in fastp and clone calling in MiXCR, and kept productive beta chains. Here each entry gathers all rows of one CDR3 protein and keeps the most common genes and DNA. Here the V and J calls rest on TCRdb's processing, not on the authors' analysis. The sample has around 110,000 distinct CDR3 sequences on record, roughly 12% of them singletons. Clones ranked in the top ten supply around 1.7% of the sample.

CDR1 and CDR2 (MRHNA, SNTAGT) derive from the germline V gene. V is trimmed back by 0 bases and J by 1 base, and the junction contains 2 bases that no gene match accounts for. The CDR3, cysteine through phenylalanine, is 16 amino acids long. CDR3 DNA only is kept here, 48 bases in frame from base 1. Recombination connected TRBV6-4 to TRBJ2-3, with TRBD2 matching 9 junction bases. Sequenced material: whole blood, taken in connection with sensitization to the hapten diphenylcyclopropenone (DPC). This TCR derives from a woman in her forties or fifties with alopecia areata. Some clones in this sample may be carry-over from other donors' samples. The CDR3 corresponds to CASSDSASGGTDTQYF. The nucleotide sequence reads TGTGCCAGCAGTGACTCAGCTAGCGGGGGCACAGATACGCAGTATTTT.